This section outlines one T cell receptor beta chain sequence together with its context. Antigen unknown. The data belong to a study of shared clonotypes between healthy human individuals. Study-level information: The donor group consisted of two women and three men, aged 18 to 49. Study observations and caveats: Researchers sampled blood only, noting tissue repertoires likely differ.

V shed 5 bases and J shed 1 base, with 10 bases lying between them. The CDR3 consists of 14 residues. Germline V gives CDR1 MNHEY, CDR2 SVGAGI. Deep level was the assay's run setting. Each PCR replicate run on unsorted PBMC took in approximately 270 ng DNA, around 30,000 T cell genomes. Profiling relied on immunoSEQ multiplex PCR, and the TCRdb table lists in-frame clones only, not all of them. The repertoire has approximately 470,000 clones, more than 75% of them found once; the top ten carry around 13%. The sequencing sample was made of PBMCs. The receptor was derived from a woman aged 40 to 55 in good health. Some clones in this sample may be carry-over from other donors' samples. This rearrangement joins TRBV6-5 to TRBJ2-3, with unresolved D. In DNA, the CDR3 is TGTGCCAGCAGTGTGGTTTTGGGCACAGATACGCAGTATTTT. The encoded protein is CASSVVLGTDTQYF.